The 29 T cell receptor beta chains listed next were all sequenced from one sample in a study of CD8+CD57+ T cells in acquired aplastic anemia. TCR beta VDJ and CDR3 were profiled, and genomic DNA was the template. A single record per CDR3 protein comes from TCRdb applying MiXCR to the reads. The sample lists around 120,000 distinct CDR3 sequences, roughly 40% seen once, with 2% to 3% in the top ten. Patients sequenced had flow cytometry evidence of CD8+CD57+ cell expansion. The sequencing input was sorted CD4+, CD8+, or CD8+CD57+ T cells (not recorded which) from PBMCs. These receptors all stem from a human donor with aplastic anemia.

In this sample, this clonotype turned up many times. The chain combines TRBV12-3 or TRBV12-4 with TRBJ1-6; TRBD1 might be the D (5 bases). The V gene lost 6 bases and the J gene lost 9 bases, with 9 bases spanning the gap. The CDR3 length is 12 residues. In nucleotides, the CDR3 is TGTGCCAGCAGCCGGGGGGGTTCACCCCTCCACTTT. It specifies CASSRGGSPLHF.

There are many counts of this clonotype. The rearrangement joins TRBV5-1 to TRBJ1-6, with TRBD1 matching 7 bases. The J segment lost 5 bases and the V segment lost 4 bases, leaving 9 bases of the junction unmatched. The CDR3 sequence is 16 residues long. Germline CDR1 is SGHRS and CDR2 is YFSETQ. Written as DNA, the CDR3 is TGCGCCAGCAGCGGGCGTCCGGGACAGAATAATTCACCCCTCCACTTT. Encoded protein: CASSGRPGQNNSPLHF.

This clonotype was detected many times. The rearrangement links TRBV14 to TRBJ1-1; D gene ambiguous. V was trimmed by 3 bases and J by 4 bases, leaving 12 bases between them. The CDR3 has 14 amino acids. Germline loops: CDR1 SGHDN, CDR2 FVKESK. In DNA form, the CDR3 reads TGTGCCAGCAGCCACTCTCCACGGAGCACTGAAGCTTTCTTT. Translating it yields CASSHSPRSTEAFF.

This clonotype has ten or more counts. The chain carries TRBV6-1 and TRBJ2-7, with D maybe TRBD1 (6 bases). Germline CDR1 and CDR2: MNHNS and SASEGT. The CDR3 has 10 residues. V was pared by 7 bases and J by 7 bases, with 8 bases between. CDR3 in DNA: TGTGCCAGCAAGGACAGTGAGCAGTACTTC. It is translated as CASKDSEQYF.

This clonotype occurred many times. The chain has TRBV4-2 and TRBJ1-5; 7 nucleotides match TRBD1. Germline V gene lookup returns CDR1 LGHNA and CDR2 YNFKEQ. Trimming removed 4 bases from V and 0 bases from J; junction bases left unmatched: 6. This CDR3 has 16 residues. CDR3: CASSPTDRNSNQPQHF. The CDR3 DNA follows: TGTGCCAGCAGCCCCACGGACAGGAATAGCAATCAGCCCCAGCATTTT.

This chain uses TRBV6-5 with TRBJ1-3; D is undetermined. From germline, CDR1 is MNHEY and CDR2 SVGAGI. V dropped 6 bases and J dropped 4 bases, with 10 bases sitting between them. This CDR3 contains 13 residues. CDR3 DNA: TGTGCCAGCAGGGACCTCAAAGGAAACACCATATATTTT. Its translation: CASRDLKGNTIYF.

The chain couples TRBV7-2 to TRBJ2-1; TRBD1 is a possible D gene (6 bases). This CDR3 comprises 11 residues. With 5 bases removed from V and 12 bases from J, the gap between germline ends came to 11 bases. Germline V gene sequence: CDR1 SGHTA, CDR2 FQGNSA. CDR3 loop: CASSPDRVQFF. Here the CDR3 DNA reads TGTGCCAGCAGCCCGGACAGAGTGCAGTTCTTC.

Many counts were recorded for this clonotype. The chain couples TRBV9 to TRBJ2-1; 16 nucleotides align to TRBD2. Germline trimming cut 0 bases from V and 9 bases from J; bases unmatched to any gene: 9. This CDR3 is 18 amino acids long. Germline V gene sequence: CDR1 SGDLS, CDR2 YYNGEE. In DNA, the CDR3 is TGTGCCAGCAGCGTAGTTGGGACTAGCGGGGGGGCCGGTGGTGAGCAGTTCTTC. It encodes CASSVVGTSGGAGGEQFF.

This clonotype was counted once. This CDR3 is missing its conserved last phenylalanine or tryptophan, likely due to a read error. The chain joins TRBV5-5 to TRBJ2-3; D uncertain. CDR3 length: 14 residues. Germline V lookup: CDR1 SGHKS, CDR2 YYEKEE (reference sequence). V lost 5 bases, J lost 4 bases, and 14 bases lay in between. The CDR3 region has the DNA TGTGCCAGCAGTTCCTTAGACAAGTCAGATACGCAGTATTCT. Encoded protein: CASSSLDKSDTQYS.

This rearrangement joins TRBV18 to TRBJ1-2; D is possibly TRBD1 (6 bases). CDR1 and CDR2 from the germline V gene are KGHSH and LQKENI. This CDR3 region has 16 residues. Trimming removed 2 bases from V and 5 bases from J, with 18 bases in between. The DNA of the CDR3 is TGTGCCAGCTCACCAGGATATGGACAGCCAATTTATGGCTACACCTTC. This gives the protein CASSPGYGQPIYGYTF.

At least ten counts were recorded for this clonotype. The CDR3 loop is CASSQVRANTDTQYF. CDR3 sequence (DNA): TGTGCCAGCAGCCAAGTAAGGGCGAACACAGATACGCAGTATTTT. The rearrangement links TRBV14 to TRBJ2-3, with no clear D. The germline CDR1 and CDR2 sequences are SGHDN and FVKESK. The V end was cut by 1 base, the J end by 2 bases, with 10 bases between. The CDR3 has 15 residues.

The CDR3, as DNA: TGCAGCGTTGAAACTGCAAAGACAGATACGCAGTATTTT. This encodes CSVETAKTDTQYF. The chain joins TRBV29-1 to TRBJ2-3; no reliable D call. Trimming took off 2 bases at V and 3 bases at J, with 9 bases between the two ends. This CDR3 contains 13 residues. Germline assignment: CDR1 SQVTM and CDR2 ANQGSEA.

Of note for this clonotype: A much larger clone differs from this one at a single base, so this may be a read error. The chain carries TRBV25-1 and TRBJ1-1; TRBD1 is a possible D gene (6 bases). The CDR3 spans 15 residues. Germline-derived CDR1 and CDR2 are MGHDK and SYGVNS. CDR3 nucleotides: TGTGCCAGCAGCACTTCACAGGGAATGAACACTGAAGCTTCCTTT. Its protein product is CASSTSQGMNTEASF.

The chain has TRBV18 and TRBJ2-3; D is perhaps TRBD2 (6 bases). The ends were cut back, 3 bases at V and 0 bases at J, with 13 bases in the middle. The CDR3 sequence is 16 residues long. Germline V gene lookup returns CDR1 KGHSH and CDR2 LQKENI. CDR3 DNA: TGTGCCAGCTCACCTTTAGGTAGCGGAAGCACAGATACGCAGTATTTT. The encoded protein is CASSPLGSGSTDTQYF.

This clonotype was seen many times. The CDR3 region has the DNA TGTGCCAGCAGCCAAGGACTAGCCTACGAGCAGTACTTC. Translation: CASSQGLAYEQYF. V usage is TRBV14 and J usage is TRBJ2-7, with a tentative D call TRBD2 (6 bases). Germline CDR1 is SGHDN and CDR2 is FVKESK. The CDR3 is 13 amino acids. Trimming took off 1 base at V and 2 bases at J, with 6 bases between the two ends.

This clonotype was seen repeatedly, ten times or more. V is TRBV7-8 and J is TRBJ1-2; D is undetermined. The CDR3 contains 13 residues. V gave up 8 bases and J gave up 2 bases, with 12 bases separating them. From germline, CDR1 is SGHVS and CDR2 FQNEAQ. CDR3 coding DNA: TGTGCCAGCGCTTATGCGGAGAACTATGGCTACACCTTC. It encodes CASAYAENYGYTF.

This chain joins TRBV24-1 and TRBJ2-1, with 14 bases identical to TRBD2. V trimming: 4 bases; J trimming: 9 bases; junction bases outside the gene matches: 7. CDR1 and CDR2 (germline): KGHDR, SFDVKD. The CDR3 is made up of 16 amino acids. Here the CDR3 reads CATSDRLAGGAAEQFF. The CDR3 bases are TGTGCCACCAGTGACCGACTAGCGGGAGGGGCCGCTGAGCAGTTCTTC.

This clonotype was observed many times. The V gene is TRBV7-2, the J gene TRBJ1-5; possibly TRBD1 for D (5 bases). With 4 bases removed from V and 3 bases from J, the gap between germline ends came to 13 bases. Germline V gene data show CDR1 as SGHTA and CDR2 as FQGNSA. The CDR3 spans 15 residues. Here the CDR3 DNA reads TGTGCCAGCAGCTCAAGCGGGGGATACAATCAGCCCCAGCATTTT. This codes for CASSSSGGYNQPQHF.

The chain couples TRBV11-3 to TRBJ2-7; TRBD1 is a possible D gene (6 bases). The CDR3 is 13 amino acids. With 4 bases removed from V and 5 bases from J, the gap between germline ends came to 12 bases. Germline V gives CDR1 SGHNT, CDR2 YENEEA. The CDR3 sequence: CASSSRQAHEQYF. Here the CDR3 DNA reads TGTGCCAGCAGCTCCCGACAGGCGCACGAGCAGTACTTC.

The chain links TRBV7-7 to TRBJ2-2; D gene uncertain. Germline loops: CDR1 SSHAT, CDR2 FNYEAQ (reference sequence). The germline V and J ends were trimmed by 4 bases and 1 base, with 7 bases remaining between them. The CDR3 is 14 residues long. CDR3 residues: CASSYTGNTGELFF. As DNA, the CDR3 is TGTGCCAGCAGCTACACGGGGAACACCGGGGAGCTGTTTTTT. The full variable domain, with the rest looked up from reference TRBV7-7 and TRBJ2-2, is GAGVSQSPRYKVTKRGQDVTLRCDPISSHATLYWYQQALGQGPEFLTYFNYEAQPDKSGLPSDRFSAERPEGSISTLTIQRTEQRDSAMYRCASSYTGNTGELFFGEGSRLTVL.

This clonotype has ten or more counts. This chain joins TRBV20-1 and TRBJ2-2; D is possibly TRBD1 or TRBD2 (6 bases each). Germline V gene data show CDR1 as DFQATT and CDR2 as SNEGSKA (reference sequence). V was trimmed by 1 base and J by 4 bases, leaving 22 bases between them. The CDR3 runs to 18 residues. The CDR3 nucleotides read TGCAGTGCTAGAGGTGGATTGGGGGGCGCAACGAGCACCGGGGAGCTGTTTTTT. Translation: CSARGGLGGATSTGELFF.

Ten or more counts support this clonotype. The CDR3 DNA reads TGTGCCAGCAGCCCCGGACAGGTGGAATCACCCCTCCACTTT. This codes for CASSPGQVESPLHF. The chain carries TRBV4-2 and TRBJ1-6, with 7 bases fitting TRBD1. The CDR3 has 14 residues. Germline-derived CDR1 and CDR2 are LGHNA and YNFKEQ. The V segment lost 4 bases and the J segment 10 bases; nucleotides outside the gene matches: 7.

The chain recombines TRBV24-1 with TRBJ2-3; D possibly corresponds to TRBD2 (5 bases). Germline V gives CDR1 KGHDR, CDR2 SFDVKD. Trimming took 7 bases from V and 2 from J, leaving 15 bases between them. The CDR3 contains 15 residues. The CDR3 loop reads CATSPTSGHTDTQYF. CDR3 in DNA: TGTGCCACCAGCCCGACCAGCGGCCACACAGATACGCAGTATTTT.

This clonotype occurred many times. The V gene is TRBV7-8, the J gene TRBJ1-2; D ambiguous. Deletions cut 3 bases from V and 8 bases from J, with 10 bases between. Germline assignment: CDR1 SGHVS and CDR2 FQNEAQ. CDR3 size: 12 residues. The CDR3 nucleotides read TGTGCCAGCAGCTTTCCGAGGCGGGGCTACACCTTC. This codes for CASSFPRRGYTF.

The chain couples TRBV19 to TRBJ1-1; D not certain. Trimming removed 4 bases at V and 11 bases at J, with 11 bases between. Germline CDR1 and CDR2: LNHDA and SQIVND (reference sequence). This CDR3 spans 11 amino acids. The CDR3 region is CASSRFARAFF. In DNA, the CDR3 is TGTGCCAGTAGTAGGTTCGCTCGGGCTTTCTTT.

This rearrangement joins TRBV20-1 to TRBJ1-4, with D possibly matching TRBD1 (6 bases). The CDR3 is made up of 15 amino acids. Trimming removed 3 bases from V and 3 bases from J, with 14 bases in between. CDR1 and CDR2 (germline): DFQATT, SNEGSKA (reference sequence). In DNA form, the CDR3 reads TGCAGTGCTAGTGAGGGGGGCAAGGCTAATGAAAAACTGTTTTTT. The encoded protein is CSASEGGKANEKLFF.

V gene TRBV29-1 combines with J gene TRBJ2-1; TRBD2 is a possible D gene (6 bases). The CDR3 runs to 14 residues. Trimming stripped 3 bases from V and 4 bases from J, with 13 bases between. Germline values: CDR1 SQVTM, CDR2 ANQGSEA. The CDR3 DNA sequence: TGCAGCGTTGACGTCGGGGGTTTTTACAATGAGCAGTTCTTC. Its translation is CSVDVGGFYNEQFF.

This clonotype occurred many times. The chain uses TRBV15 and TRBJ2-2; a weak D match, TRBD1 (6 bases). CDR1 is LNHNV, CDR2 YYDKDF, per germline (reference sequence). The CDR3 is 13 residues long. Trimming pared 8 bases from V and 5 bases from J, leaving 12 bases between. DNA of the CDR3: TGTGCCACCTCACGTCAGGGGACCGGGGAGCTGTTTTTT. Encoded protein: CATSRQGTGELFF. Full variable domain (remainder filled in from reference TRBV15 and TRBJ2-2): DAMVIQNPRYQVTQFGKPVTLSCSQTLNHNVMYWYQQKSSQAPKLLFHYYDKDFNNEADTPDNFQSRRPNTSFCFLDIRSPGLGDTAMYLCATSRQGTGELFFGEGSRLTVL.

This clonotype was detected many times. V usage is TRBV2 and J usage is TRBJ1-3, with a weak D call TRBD1 (5 bases). This CDR3 region has 13 residues. CDR1 SNHLY and CDR2 FYNNEI come from the germline V gene. V was pared by 7 bases and J by 4 bases, with 11 bases between. CDR3 residues: CASISDRGNTIYF. For the CDR3, the DNA is TGTGCCAGCATCAGCGACAGAGGAAACACCATATATTTT.